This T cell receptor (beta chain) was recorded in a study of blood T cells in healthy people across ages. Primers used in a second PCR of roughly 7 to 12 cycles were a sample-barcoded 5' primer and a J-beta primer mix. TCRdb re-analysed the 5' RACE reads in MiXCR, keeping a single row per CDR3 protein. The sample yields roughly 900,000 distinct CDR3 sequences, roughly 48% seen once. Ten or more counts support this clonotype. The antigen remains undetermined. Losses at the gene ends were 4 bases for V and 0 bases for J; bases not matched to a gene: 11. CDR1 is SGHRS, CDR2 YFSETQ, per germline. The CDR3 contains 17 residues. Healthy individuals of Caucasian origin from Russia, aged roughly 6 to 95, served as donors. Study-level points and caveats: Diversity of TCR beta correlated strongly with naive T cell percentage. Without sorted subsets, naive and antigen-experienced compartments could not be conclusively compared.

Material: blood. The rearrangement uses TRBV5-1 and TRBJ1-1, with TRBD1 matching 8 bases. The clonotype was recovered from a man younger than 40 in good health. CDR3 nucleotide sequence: TGCGCCAGCAGCCGGAGTGGACAGGGAGGTTTGAACACTGAAGCTTTCTTT. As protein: CASSRSGQGGLNTEAFF. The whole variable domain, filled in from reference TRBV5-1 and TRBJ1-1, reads KAGVTQTPRYLIKTRGQQVTLSCSPISGHRSVSWYQQTPGQGLQFLFEYFSETQRNKGNFPGRFSGRQFSNSRSEMNVSTLELGDSALYLCASSRSGQGGLNTEAFFGQGTRLTVV.